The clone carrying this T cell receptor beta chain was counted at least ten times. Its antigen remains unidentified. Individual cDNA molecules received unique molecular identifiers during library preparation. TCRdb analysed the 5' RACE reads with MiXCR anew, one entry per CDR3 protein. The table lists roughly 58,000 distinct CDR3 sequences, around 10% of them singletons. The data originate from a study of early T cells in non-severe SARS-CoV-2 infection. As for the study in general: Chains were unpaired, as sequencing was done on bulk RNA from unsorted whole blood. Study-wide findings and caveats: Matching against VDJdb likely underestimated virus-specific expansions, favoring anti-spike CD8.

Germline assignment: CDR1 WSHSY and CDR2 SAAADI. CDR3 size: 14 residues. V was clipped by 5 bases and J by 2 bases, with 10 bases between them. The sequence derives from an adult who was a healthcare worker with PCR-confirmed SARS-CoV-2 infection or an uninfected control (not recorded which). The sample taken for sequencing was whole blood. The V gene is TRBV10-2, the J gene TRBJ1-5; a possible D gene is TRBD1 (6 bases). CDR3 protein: CASSPGAGNQPQHF. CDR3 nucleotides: TGCGCCAGCAGTCCAGGGGCTGGCAATCAGCCCCAGCATTTT.